The entry below describes one T cell receptor beta chain. The CDR3 sequence is 13 residues long. The ends were cut back, 4 bases at V and 5 bases at J, with 12 bases in the middle. Germline lookup yields CDR1 SGHTA and CDR2 FQGNSA. The source of the sample is a study of identical twins. Each CDR3 protein is one row after TCRdb ran MiXCR on the 5' RACE reads. The sample has about 470,000 distinct CDR3 sequences, 24% seen once. This sample was shared with a second study, whose subject was T cells expressing NK-cell markers.

The V and J genes are TRBV7-2 and TRBJ2-7; D uncertain. The origin of this receptor is a woman under 30 in good health. The sequenced sample was CD4+ T cells sorted from blood. The CDR3 here is CASSSEFFHEQYF. Written as DNA, the CDR3 is TGTGCCAGCAGCTCTGAGTTTTTTCACGAGCAGTACTTC.